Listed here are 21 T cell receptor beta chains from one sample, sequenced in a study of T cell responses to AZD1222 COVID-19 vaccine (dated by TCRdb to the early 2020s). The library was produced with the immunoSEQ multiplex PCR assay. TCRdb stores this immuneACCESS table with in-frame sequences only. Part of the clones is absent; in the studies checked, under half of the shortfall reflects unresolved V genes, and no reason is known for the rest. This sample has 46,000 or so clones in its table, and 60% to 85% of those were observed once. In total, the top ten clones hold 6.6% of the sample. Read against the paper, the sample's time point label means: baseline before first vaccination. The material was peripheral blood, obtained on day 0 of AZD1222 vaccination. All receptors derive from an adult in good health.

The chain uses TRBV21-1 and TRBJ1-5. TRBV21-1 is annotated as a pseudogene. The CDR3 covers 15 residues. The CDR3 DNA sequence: TGTGCCAGCAGGGGACTCTGGAATGGCAATCAGCCCCAGCATTTT. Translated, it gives CASRGLWNGNQPQHF.

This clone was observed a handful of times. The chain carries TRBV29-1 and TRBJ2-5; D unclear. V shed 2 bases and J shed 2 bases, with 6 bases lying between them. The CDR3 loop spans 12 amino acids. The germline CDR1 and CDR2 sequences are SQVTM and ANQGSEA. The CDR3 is CSVETNQETQYF. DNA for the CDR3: TGCAGCGTTGAAACTAATCAAGAGACCCAGTACTTC.

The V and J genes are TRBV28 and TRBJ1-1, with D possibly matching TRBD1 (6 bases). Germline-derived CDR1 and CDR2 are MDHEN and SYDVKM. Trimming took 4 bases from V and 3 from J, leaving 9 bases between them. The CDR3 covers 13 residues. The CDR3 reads CASSYRVYTEAFF. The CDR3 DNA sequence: TGTGCCAGCAGTTACAGGGTCTACACTGAAGCTTTCTTT. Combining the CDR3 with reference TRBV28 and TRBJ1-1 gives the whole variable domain DVKVTQSSRYLVKRTGEKVFLECVQDMDHENMFWYRQDPGLGLRLIYFSYDVKMKEKGDIPEGYSVSREKKERFSLILESASTNQTSMYLCASSYRVYTEAFFGQGTRLTVV.

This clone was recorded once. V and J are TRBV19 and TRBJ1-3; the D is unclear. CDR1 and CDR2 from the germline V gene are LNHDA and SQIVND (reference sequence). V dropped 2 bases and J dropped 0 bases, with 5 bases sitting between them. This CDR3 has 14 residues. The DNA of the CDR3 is TGTGCCAGTAGTATACTGGACTCTGGAAACACCATATATTTT. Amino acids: CASSILDSGNTIYF.

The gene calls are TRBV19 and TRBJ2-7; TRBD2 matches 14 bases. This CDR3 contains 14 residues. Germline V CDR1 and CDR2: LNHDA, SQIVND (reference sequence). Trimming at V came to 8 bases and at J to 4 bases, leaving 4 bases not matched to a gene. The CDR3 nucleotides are TGTGCCAGTTCCAGGACTAGCGGGAGGTACGAGCAGTACTTC. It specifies CASSRTSGRYEQYF.

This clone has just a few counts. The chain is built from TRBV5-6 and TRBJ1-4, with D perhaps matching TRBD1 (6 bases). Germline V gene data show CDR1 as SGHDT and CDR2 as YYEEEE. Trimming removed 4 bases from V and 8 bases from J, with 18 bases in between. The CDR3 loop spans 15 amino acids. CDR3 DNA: TGTGCCAGCAGCCCCCGGGCGGGGGCGGGGGAAAAACTGTTTTTT. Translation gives CASSPRAGAGEKLFF.

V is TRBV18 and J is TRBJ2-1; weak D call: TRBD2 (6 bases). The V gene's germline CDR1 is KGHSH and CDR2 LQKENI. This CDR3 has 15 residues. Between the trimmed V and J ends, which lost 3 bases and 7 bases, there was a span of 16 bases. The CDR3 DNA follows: TGTGCCAGCTCACCCTTCTCGGGAGTGGGAAATGAGCAGTTCTTC. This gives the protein CASSPFSGVGNEQFF.

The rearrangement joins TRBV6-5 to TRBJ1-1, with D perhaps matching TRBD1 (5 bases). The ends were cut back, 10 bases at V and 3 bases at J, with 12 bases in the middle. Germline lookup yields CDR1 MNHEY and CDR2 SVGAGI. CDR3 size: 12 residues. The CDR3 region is CATLMGDTEAFF. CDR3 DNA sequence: TGTGCCACCCTAATGGGGGACACTGAAGCTTTCTTT.

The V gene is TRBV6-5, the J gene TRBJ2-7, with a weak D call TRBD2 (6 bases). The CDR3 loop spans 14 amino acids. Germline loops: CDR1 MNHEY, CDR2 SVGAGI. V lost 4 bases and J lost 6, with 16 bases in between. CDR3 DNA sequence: TGTGCCAGCAGTTTGCGGGACTCTTACGGCGAGCAGTACTTC. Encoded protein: CASSLRDSYGEQYF.

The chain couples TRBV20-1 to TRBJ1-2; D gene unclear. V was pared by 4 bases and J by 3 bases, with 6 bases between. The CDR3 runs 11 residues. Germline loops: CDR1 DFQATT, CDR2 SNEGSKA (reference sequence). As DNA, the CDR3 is TGCAGTGCTAAAACTTACTATGGCTACACCTTC. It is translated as CSAKTYYGYTF.

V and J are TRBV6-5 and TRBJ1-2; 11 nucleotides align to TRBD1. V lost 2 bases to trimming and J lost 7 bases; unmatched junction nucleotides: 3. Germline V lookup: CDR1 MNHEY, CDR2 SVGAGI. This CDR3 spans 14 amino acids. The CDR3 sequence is CASSYADRGLGYTF. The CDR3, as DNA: TGTGCCAGCAGTTACGCGGACAGGGGGCTTGGCTACACCTTC.

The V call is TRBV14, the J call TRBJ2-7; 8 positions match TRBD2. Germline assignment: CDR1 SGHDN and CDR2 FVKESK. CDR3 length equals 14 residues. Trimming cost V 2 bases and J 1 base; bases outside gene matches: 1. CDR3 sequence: CASSQLAGSYEQYF. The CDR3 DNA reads TGTGCCAGCAGCCAACTAGCGGGTTCCTACGAGCAGTACTTC.

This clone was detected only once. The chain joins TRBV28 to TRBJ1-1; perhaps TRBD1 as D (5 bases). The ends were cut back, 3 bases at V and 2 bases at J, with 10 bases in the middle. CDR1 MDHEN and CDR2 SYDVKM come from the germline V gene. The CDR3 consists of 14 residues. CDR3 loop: CASSLDTENTEAFF. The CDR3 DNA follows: TGTGCCAGCAGTTTGGACACCGAAAACACTGAAGCTTTCTTT.

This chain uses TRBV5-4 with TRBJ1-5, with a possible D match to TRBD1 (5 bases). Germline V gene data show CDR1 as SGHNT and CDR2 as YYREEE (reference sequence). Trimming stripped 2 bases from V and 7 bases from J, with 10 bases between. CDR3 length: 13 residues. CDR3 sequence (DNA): TGTGCCAGCAGCTTCAATCGGGGCCAGCCCCAGCATTTT. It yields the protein CASSFNRGQPQHF.

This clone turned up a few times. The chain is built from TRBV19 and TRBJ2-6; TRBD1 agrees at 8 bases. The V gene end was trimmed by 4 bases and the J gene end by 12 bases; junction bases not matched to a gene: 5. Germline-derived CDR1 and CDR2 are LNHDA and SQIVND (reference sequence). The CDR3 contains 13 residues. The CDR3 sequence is CASSTGQGSVLTF. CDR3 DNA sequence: TGTGCCAGTAGTACCGGACAGGGCAGCGTCCTGACTTTC.

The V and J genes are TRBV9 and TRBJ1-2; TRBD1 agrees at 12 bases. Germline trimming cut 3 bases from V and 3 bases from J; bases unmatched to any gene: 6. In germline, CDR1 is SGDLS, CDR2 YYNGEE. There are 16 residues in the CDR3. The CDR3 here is CASSERDRGLHYGYTF. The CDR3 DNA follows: TGTGCCAGCAGCGAAAGGGACAGGGGGCTTCACTATGGCTACACCTTC.

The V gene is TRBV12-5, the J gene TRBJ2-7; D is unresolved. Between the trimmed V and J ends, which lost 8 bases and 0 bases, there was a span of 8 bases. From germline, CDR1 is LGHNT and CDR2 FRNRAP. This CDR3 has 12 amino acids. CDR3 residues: CASKRLSYEQYV. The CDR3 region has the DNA TGTGCTAGTAAGCGACTCTCCTACGAGCAGTACGTC.

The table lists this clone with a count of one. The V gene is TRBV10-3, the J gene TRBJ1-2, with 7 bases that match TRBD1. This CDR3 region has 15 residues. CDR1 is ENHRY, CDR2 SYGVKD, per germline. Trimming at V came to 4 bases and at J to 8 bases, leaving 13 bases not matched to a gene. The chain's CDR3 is CAISASTGLQAGYTF. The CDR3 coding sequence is TGTGCCATCAGTGCCTCGACAGGGCTTCAGGCGGGCTACACCTTC.

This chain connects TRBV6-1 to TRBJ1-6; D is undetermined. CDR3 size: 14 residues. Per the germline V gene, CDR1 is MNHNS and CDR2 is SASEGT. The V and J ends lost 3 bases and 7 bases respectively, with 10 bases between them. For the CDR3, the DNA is TGTGCCAGCAGTGAGCCTGGTGGAAATTCACCCCTCCACTTT. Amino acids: CASSEPGGNSPLHF.

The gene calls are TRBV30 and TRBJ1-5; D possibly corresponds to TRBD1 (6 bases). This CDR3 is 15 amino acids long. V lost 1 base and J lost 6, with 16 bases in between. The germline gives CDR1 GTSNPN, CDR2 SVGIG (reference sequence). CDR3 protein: CAWSAGTGLGQPQHF. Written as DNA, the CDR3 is TGTGCCTGGAGTGCAGGAACAGGGTTGGGTCAGCCCCAGCATTTT.

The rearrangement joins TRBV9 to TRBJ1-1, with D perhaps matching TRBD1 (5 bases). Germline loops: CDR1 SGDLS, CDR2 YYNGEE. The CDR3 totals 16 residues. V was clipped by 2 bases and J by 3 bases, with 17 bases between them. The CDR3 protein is CASSVSWWGFDTEAFF. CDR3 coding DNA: TGTGCCAGCAGCGTTAGCTGGTGGGGGTTCGACACTGAAGCTTTCTTT.